Sequencing of this T cell receptor beta chain was carried out in a study of T cell responses to AZD1222 COVID-19 vaccine. The study's findings and limits: Within unmutated variant regions lay the reported targets of nearly half of spike-specific TCRs. Baseline seropositivity occurred in only a handful of AZD1222 recipients.

Clones were read by immunoSEQ multiplex PCR, and TCRdb kept only the in-frame ones, dropping some. The data contain some 120,000 clones, roughly nine tenths of them singletons. Comments on this clone: Its antigen remains unidentified.

The sample consisted of peripheral blood, taken on day 0 of AZD1222 vaccination. This clonotype was obtained from an adult in good health.

This CDR3 reads CASSQSQGLNEKLFF. In DNA form, the CDR3 reads TGTGCCAGCAGCCAATCTCAGGGGTTGAACGAAAAACTGTTTTTT. This rearrangement joins TRBV3-1 (or the pseudogene TRBV3-2) to TRBJ1-4, with D maybe TRBD1 (6 bases). Trimming left V 2 bases short and J 8 bases short, with 15 bases between. Germline CDR1 and CDR2: LGHDT and YNNKEL (reference sequence). The CDR3 runs 15 residues.